Listed here is a single T cell receptor (beta chain). The source of the sample is a study of blood T cell repertoires in COVID-19. TCRdb's table, derived via immunoSEQ multiplex PCR, lists solely in-frame clones and lacks some. Of 250,000 to 350,000 clones in the sample, about 91% are singletons; the top ten hold around 9.3%. The sequencing sample was made of PBMCs or T cells enriched from blood (not recorded which). The receptor was derived from a woman aged 18-29 years who had recovered from COVID-19.

CDR3 region: CASSAKQPGQGFTDTQYF. Here the CDR3 DNA reads TGCGCCAGCAGCGCCAAACAACCGGGACAGGGCTTCACAGATACGCAGTATTTT. The chain is built from TRBV5-1 and TRBJ2-3; 9 nucleotides line up with TRBD1. CDR1 SGHRS and CDR2 YFSETQ come from the germline V gene. This CDR3 region has 18 residues. V lost 4 bases and J lost 2; bases outside the gene matches: 14.